The 27 T cell receptor beta chains presented below share a single source sample, sequenced in a study of OX40 agonist ivuxolimab in advanced cancers. Generated by immunoSEQ multiplex PCR, the TCRdb table keeps only in-frame clones and is missing some. Altogether some 54,000 clones are present, 80% being singletons, with the ten largest covering around 4.5%. Source: CD4+ or CD8+ T cells sorted from blood, taken in a trial of the OX40 agonist ivuxolimab. The origin of the receptors is an adult with an advanced solid tumor such as melanoma, head and neck, liver or kidney cancer.

In DNA, the CDR3 is TGTGCCAGCAGCCGGGGTGGGGACAGTCATGGCTACACCTTC. This sequence encodes CASSRGGDSHGYTF. The chain combines TRBV7-9 with TRBJ1-2, with 7 bases identical to TRBD1. The V gene end was trimmed by 5 bases and the J gene end by 6 bases; junction bases not matched to a gene: 9. There are 14 residues in the CDR3. Germline V gene data show CDR1 as SEHNR and CDR2 as FQNEAQ (reference sequence). Variable domain in full (rest from reference TRBV7-9 and TRBJ1-2): DTGVSQNPRHKITKRGQNVTFRCDPISEHNRLYWYRQTLGQGPEFLTYFQNEAQLEKSRLLSDRFSAERPKGSFSTLEIQRTEQGDSAMYLCASSRGGDSHGYTFGSGTRLTVV.

This clone is termed medium-sized. This chain links TRBV5-1 with TRBJ1-2; the D is unclear. Trimming pared 0 bases from V and 0 bases from J, leaving 9 bases between. The germline gives CDR1 SGHRS, CDR2 YFSETQ. The CDR3 length is 15 residues. The CDR3 here is CASSLDASTNYGYTF. CDR3 DNA: TGCGCCAGCAGCTTGGACGCCAGTACTAACTATGGCTACACCTTC.

The rearrangement links TRBV7-2 to TRBJ2-7; the D gene is possibly TRBD1 (6 bases). The CDR3 is 16 residues long. V was cut by 5 bases and J by 4 bases, with 21 bases left in between. CDR1 and CDR2 (germline): SGHTA, FQGNSA. The CDR3, as DNA: TGTGCCAGCAGCCCTGGACAGTTCGGGATCCCTTACGAGCAGTACTTC. Translating gives CASSPGQFGIPYEQYF.

The chain recombines TRBV2 with TRBJ2-5; tentative D call: TRBD2 (6 bases). The V gene's germline CDR1 is SNHLY and CDR2 FYNNEI. V shed 3 bases and J shed 2 bases, with 10 bases lying between them. This CDR3 has 14 residues. CDR3 amino acids: CASSDLGGQETQYF. CDR3 in DNA: TGTGCCAGCAGTGATCTGGGGGGTCAAGAGACCCAGTACTTC.

This CDR3 reads CASSYRRGRMYF. The CDR3, as DNA: TGTGCCAGCAGTTACCGAAGGGGGCGAATGTACTTC. V usage is TRBV6-5 and J usage is TRBJ2-7; 7 bases agree with TRBD1. The germline gives CDR1 MNHEY, CDR2 SVGAGI. The CDR3 sequence is 12 residues long. The ends lost 2 bases at V and 12 bases at J; junction bases unmatched: 7.

The CDR3 sequence: CASSVGGSKYEQYF. As DNA, the CDR3 is TGTGCCAGCAGCGTAGGCGGGAGTAAGTACGAGCAGTACTTC. The V gene is TRBV9, the J gene TRBJ2-7; TRBD2 agrees at 7 bases. The ends lost 0 bases at V and 4 bases at J; junction bases unmatched: 4. The germline V gene has CDR1 SGDLS and CDR2 YYNGEE. The CDR3 runs 14 residues.

This chain uses TRBV4-1 with TRBJ1-2, with 9 bases identical to TRBD1. Germline trimming cut 1 base from V and 4 bases from J; bases unmatched to any gene: 10. Germline values: CDR1 MGHRA, CDR2 YSYEKL. The CDR3 totals 17 residues. CDR3 sequence reads: CASSQVPTGGRVYGYTF. Written as DNA, the CDR3 is TGCGCCAGCAGCCAAGTTCCAACAGGGGGCAGGGTCTATGGCTACACCTTC.

The genes are TRBV29-1 and TRBJ2-1; possible D gene TRBD2, 7 bases. V lost 7 bases to trimming and J lost 10 bases, with 26 bases between them. The CDR3 is 15 amino acids. CDR1 SQVTM and CDR2 ANQGSEA come from the germline V gene. The chain's CDR3 is CSALKGGRAFGEQFF. CDR3 sequence (DNA): TGCAGCGCCCTGAAGGGGGGGAGGGCGTTCGGCGAGCAGTTCTTC.

The V call is TRBV29-1, the J call TRBJ1-2; 8 positions agree with TRBD1. The junction had 8 bases not matched to a gene; V was cut back by 7 bases and J by 4 bases. This CDR3 has 13 residues. The V gene's germline CDR1 is SQVTM and CDR2 ANQGSEA. The CDR3 region has the DNA TGCAGCGCGTTCGGACAGGGAAGCTATGGCTACACCTTC. As protein: CSAFGQGSYGYTF. Full variable domain (missing parts from reference TRBV29-1 and TRBJ1-2): SAVISQKPSRDICQRGTSLTIQCQVDSQVTMMFWYRQQPGQSLTLIATANQGSEATYESGFVIDKFPISRPNLTFSTLTVSNMSPEDSSIYLCSAFGQGSYGYTFGSGTRLTVV.

The chain recombines TRBV7-2 with TRBJ2-2; D perhaps matches TRBD1 (5 bases). The V and J ends lost 5 bases and 9 bases respectively, with 13 bases between them. Germline assignment: CDR1 SGHTA and CDR2 FQGNSA. This CDR3 has 13 amino acids. CDR3 loop: CASSPPPGRELFF. Written as DNA, the CDR3 is TGTGCCAGCAGCCCACCACCAGGGAGGGAGCTGTTTTTT.

This clone was seen a few times. V and J are TRBV5-1 and TRBJ2-1; 7 bases agree with TRBD2. The CDR3 is 14 amino acids. Germline CDR1 and CDR2: SGHRS and YFSETQ. The ends lost 0 bases at V and 10 bases at J; junction bases unmatched: 7. The CDR3 loop reads CASSLGVTSQEQFF. CDR3 coding DNA: TGCGCCAGCAGCTTGGGGGTGACTAGCCAAGAGCAGTTCTTC.

This chain joins TRBV6-5 and TRBJ1-2, with D uncertain. Germline CDR1 MNHEY, CDR2 SVGAGI. The ends were cut back, 8 bases at V and 3 bases at J, with 19 bases in the middle. The length of the CDR3 is 15 residues. The CDR3 spells CASGVTGSRYYGYTF. In nucleotides, the CDR3 is TGTGCCAGCGGAGTTACGGGGTCAAGATACTATGGCTACACCTTC.

This chain uses TRBV2 with TRBJ1-4; D call uncertain. In germline, CDR1 is SNHLY, CDR2 FYNNEI. Between the trimmed V and J ends, which lost 2 bases and 0 bases, there was a span of 4 bases. The length of the CDR3 is 14 residues. CDR3 in DNA: TGTGCCAGCAGTGAAAAAACAACTAATGAAAAACTGTTTTTT. Its protein is CASSEKTTNEKLFF.

The chain is built from TRBV29-1 and TRBJ1-5; D is unresolved. Germline CDR1 reads SQVTM; CDR2 reads ANQGSEA. The CDR3 contains 14 residues. V lost 1 base, J lost 3 bases, and 10 bases lay in between. CDR3 in amino acids: CSVEGAGVNQPQHF. The CDR3 nucleotides read TGCAGCGTTGAAGGTGCAGGCGTCAATCAGCCCCAGCATTTT.

J is TRBJ1-1 and V is TRBV12-5; no definite D call. Germline V gene data show CDR1 as LGHNT and CDR2 as FRNRAP. Trimming stripped 6 bases from V and 4 bases from J, with 12 bases between. CDR3 length equals 13 residues. The CDR3, as DNA: TGTGCTAGTGGAAACCCCCGGGGCACTGAAGCTTTCTTT. Its translation is CASGNPRGTEAFF.

V and J are TRBV10-3 and TRBJ1-3, with 8 bases that match TRBD1. Germline-derived CDR1 and CDR2 are ENHRY and SYGVKD. V lost 6 bases, J lost 6 bases, and 7 bases stayed unmatched. The length of the CDR3 is 14 residues. Here the CDR3 DNA reads TGTGCCATCAGGGGGACAGGAAGGGAAAACACCATATATTTT. Translated, it gives CAIRGTGRENTIYF.

This sequence joins TRBV4-3 and TRBJ2-7; maybe TRBD2 (6 bases). V was shortened by 4 bases and J by 1 base, with 17 bases between the two germline ends. CDR1 is LGHNA and CDR2 is YSLEER in the germline V gene. There are 16 residues in the CDR3. CDR3 protein: CASSPWGGGGSYEQYF. CDR3 in DNA: TGCGCCAGCAGCCCATGGGGCGGTGGAGGGTCCTACGAGCAGTACTTC.

V is TRBV5-6 and J is TRBJ1-2; D uncertain. The CDR3 has 13 residues. The ends were cut back, 0 bases at V and 8 bases at J, with 11 bases in the middle. Germline V gene sequence: CDR1 SGHDT, CDR2 YYEEEE. CDR3 sequence: CASSLGEGLGYTF. The CDR3 DNA follows: TGTGCCAGCAGCTTGGGAGAGGGCCTCGGCTACACCTTC. Based on the CDR3 plus reference TRBV5-6 and TRBJ1-2, the full variable domain is DAGVTQSPTHLIKTRGQQVTLRCSPKSGHDTVSWYQQALGQGPQFIFQYYEEEERQRGNFPDRFSGHQFPNYSSELNVNALLLGDSALYLCASSLGEGLGYTFGSGTRLTVV.

The sample holds one count of this clone. This rearrangement joins TRBV2 to TRBJ2-1; D gene unclear. V was trimmed by 0 bases and J by 6 bases, leaving 12 bases between them. Germline-derived CDR1 and CDR2 are SNHLY and FYNNEI. The CDR3 is 15 amino acids. CDR3 protein: CASSEALARRNEQFF. In nucleotides, the CDR3 is TGTGCCAGCAGTGAAGCTTTAGCCCGTCGCAATGAGCAGTTCTTC.

The chain carries TRBV6-1 and TRBJ1-2; the D is unclear. V was cut by 1 base and J by 8 bases, with 11 bases left in between. Germline assignment: CDR1 MNHNS and CDR2 SASEGT. There are 13 residues in the CDR3. CDR3 in DNA: TGTGCCAGCAGTGAAGTGGCCGCCCAAGGCTACACCTTC. Translating it yields CASSEVAAQGYTF.

The chain is built from TRBV30 and TRBJ2-1; 10 bases are a match to TRBD2. CDR1 GTSNPN and CDR2 SVGIG come from the germline V gene (reference sequence). With 0 bases clipped from V and 9 bases from J, the junction kept 11 bases outside the gene matches. This CDR3 contains 16 residues. In nucleotides, the CDR3 is TGTGCCTGGAGTGTAACCGGGCTAGCGGGAGCTTTTGAGCAGTTCTTC. It is translated as CAWSVTGLAGAFEQFF. Based on the CDR3 plus reference TRBV30 and TRBJ2-1, the full variable domain is SQTIHQWPATLVQPVGSPLSLECTVEGTSNPNLYWYRQAAGRGLQLLFYSVGIGQISSEVPQNLSASRPQDRQFILSSKKLLLSDSGFYLCAWSVTGLAGAFEQFFGPGTRLTVL.

The CDR3 sequence: CASSPRDEQYF. Here the CDR3 DNA reads TGTGCCAGCAGCCCTCGGGACGAGCAGTACTTC. The rearrangement uses TRBV6-5 and TRBJ2-7; no reliable D call. The CDR3 is 11 residues long. Germline CDR1 and CDR2: MNHEY and SVGAGI. The ends were cut back, 6 bases at V and 5 bases at J, with 8 bases in the middle.

This chain joins TRBV6-6 and TRBJ2-7; TRBD1 matches at 7 bases. This CDR3 spans 14 amino acids. With 7 bases clipped from V and 4 bases from J, the junction kept 10 bases outside the gene matches. CDR1 and CDR2 (germline): MNHNY, SVGAGI (reference sequence). CDR3 in amino acids: CASTPGQLSYEQYF. The CDR3 region has the DNA TGTGCCAGCACACCGGGACAGCTATCTTACGAGCAGTACTTC.

J is TRBJ2-7 and V is TRBV6-1; 8 bases line up with TRBD1. The V segment lost 4 bases and the J segment 4 bases; nucleotides outside the gene matches: 6. The germline CDR1 and CDR2 sequences are MNHNS and SASEGT. The length of the CDR3 is 14 residues. The DNA for the CDR3 is TGTGCCAGCAGTGCTACAGGGGGGTTATACGAGCAGTACTTC. Protein sequence: CASSATGGLYEQYF.

This rearrangement joins TRBV29-1 to TRBJ2-7; 15 bases are shared with TRBD2. After removal of 0 bases from V and 5 bases from J, the junction contained 5 bases not matched to a gene. Per germline, CDR1 SQVTM and CDR2 ANQGSEA. This CDR3 is 16 amino acids long. In DNA, the CDR3 is TGCAGCGTTGAAGACGCCGGACTAGCGGGAGGGAACGAGCAGTACTTC. It specifies CSVEDAGLAGGNEQYF.

This clone was seen a few times. The chain links TRBV28 to TRBJ2-2, with D unclear. This CDR3 has 13 residues. Germline CDR1 is MDHEN and CDR2 is SYDVKM. V was pared by 8 bases and J by 4 bases, with 11 bases between. The CDR3 spells CASGSWATGELFF. The CDR3 nucleotides are TGTGCCAGCGGGTCTTGGGCCACCGGGGAGCTGTTTTTT.

This clone was detected only a few times. The chain is built from TRBV7-9 and TRBJ1-1; weak D call: TRBD1 (5 bases). CDR1 SEHNR and CDR2 FQNEAQ come from the germline V gene (reference sequence). The V gene lost 2 bases and the J gene lost 1 base, with 14 bases spanning the gap. The CDR3 has 16 residues. CDR3 residues: CASSLRGATGNTEAFF. In DNA, the CDR3 is TGTGCCAGCAGCTTAAGAGGGGCCACGGGGAACACTGAAGCTTTCTTT. Together with reference TRBV7-9 and TRBJ1-1, the CDR3 gives the full variable domain: DTGVSQNPRHKITKRGQNVTFRCDPISEHNRLYWYRQTLGQGPEFLTYFQNEAQLEKSRLLSDRFSAERPKGSFSTLEIQRTEQGDSAMYLCASSLRGATGNTEAFFGQGTRLTVV.